The source of this T cell receptor (beta chain) is a study of blood T cell repertoires in COVID-19. This clone showed up just once. CDR3 length equals 15 residues. The germline CDR1 and CDR2 sequences are KGHDR and SFDVKD. V dropped 7 bases and J dropped 7; count of bases not matched to a gene: 12. How the authors handled the data: Counts of nucleated cells, estimated from reference gene primer amplification, were obtained. The repertoire was sequenced with immunoSEQ multiplex PCR; TCRdb's copy has only in-frame clones and lacks some. For V, J and clone size, that table is used; D and trimming come from the DNA. The sample includes around 200,000 clones, about 83% seen only once; the top ten take 2% to 3%.

V and J are TRBV24-1 and TRBJ2-1, with 7 bases lining up with TRBD2. The source material was peripheral blood. The TCR originated in a woman between 35 and 50 years old with active or convalescent COVID-19. The CDR3 sequence: CATRVGASGGNEQFF. The CDR3 DNA reads TGTGCCACCAGGGTCGGCGCTAGCGGAGGGAATGAGCAGTTCTTC.